Listed below are T cell receptor beta chains from one sample, sequenced in a study of blood T cell repertoires in COVID-19. TCRdb's copy holds only in-frame clones and misses some; the assay was immunoSEQ multiplex PCR. The sample holds about 270,000 clones; approximately 90% are singletons and the top ten take around 2%. The sequenced sample consisted of PBMCs or T cells enriched from blood (not recorded which). Every receptor here comes from a woman in her sixties or seventies in a cohort exposed to, infected with or recovered from COVID-19 (not recorded which). The CDR3 runs from the conserved cysteine through the conserved F or W. The D gene is left open where the match is weak. Rows give clone size only sometimes, using once, few, many, or a class for an expanded clone.

D: TRBD2; V: TRBV15; J: TRBJ2-1; size: .; DNA: TGTGCCACCAGCAGAGATCCCACCCAGGCTAGCGGGAATGAGCAGTTCTTC; CDR3: CATSRDPTQASGNEQFF
D: .; V: TRBV30; J: TRBJ1-1; size: .; DNA: TGTGCCTGGAGAGGAGGGCGCGAAGCTTTCTTT; CDR3: CAWRGGREAFF
D: .; V: TRBV28; J: TRBJ1-5; size: .; DNA: TGTGCCAGCAGTTTGACAGGCCTCGGGCCCCAGCATTTT; CDR3: CASSLTGLGPQHF
D: TRBD1; V: TRBV14; J: TRBJ2-3; size: few; DNA: TGTGCCAGCAGCCTCATCGGGACAGGGCGTGGTACGCAGTATTTT; CDR3: CASSLIGTGRGTQYF
D: .; V: TRBV11-2; J: TRBJ2-2; size: .; DNA: TGTGCCAGCAGCTTATTCCGTAACACCGGGGAGCTGTTTTTT; CDR3: CASSLFRNTGELFF
D: .; V: TRBV28; J: TRBJ2-7; size: .; DNA: TGTGCCAGCACCGCGGACAGAGGGGAGCAGTACTTC; CDR3: CASTADRGEQYF
D: .; V: TRBV10-3; J: TRBJ2-7; size: .; DNA: TGTGCCACGATGACGGGGACCTACGAGCAGTACTTC; CDR3: CATMTGTYEQYF
D: TRBD1; V: TRBV9; J: TRBJ1-4; size: .; DNA: TGTGCCAGCAGCTCGGGACAGGGGAGGGAAAAACTGTTTTTT; CDR3: CASSSGQGREKLFF
D: .; V: TRBV27; J: TRBJ2-5; size: .; DNA: TGTGCCAGCAGGCCATTGGGGCAGCCTCAAGAGACCCAGTACTTC; CDR3: CASRPLGQPQETQYF
D: TRBD2; V: TRBV5-4; J: TRBJ2-1; size: .; DNA: TGTGCCAGCAGCTATGGAACTAGCGGGAGGGGCAATGAGCAGTTCTTC; CDR3: CASSYGTSGRGNEQFF
D: .; V: TRBV6-5; J: TRBJ1-1; size: .; DNA: TGTGCCAGCAGTTACTCCGCAGGGCGGGGGAACACTGAAGCTTTCTTT; CDR3: CASSYSAGRGNTEAFF
D: TRBD2; V: TRBV7-6; J: TRBJ2-3; size: .; DNA: TGTGCCAGCAGCTTACTAGCGGGAGGGGGCACAGATACGCAGTATTTT; CDR3: CASSLLAGGGTDTQYF
D: TRBD1; V: TRBV11-2; J: TRBJ2-7; size: once; DNA: TGTGCCAGCAGCCTTCAGGGGGAAGCCGTGGGCGAGCAGTACTTC; CDR3: CASSLQGEAVGEQYF
D: TRBD2; V: TRBV12-3/TRBV12-4; J: TRBJ2-2; size: .; DNA: TGTGCCAGCAGTCCAGACGGGGGGAGAGGGCTGTTTTTT; CDR3: CASSPDGGRGLFF
D: .; V: TRBV27; J: TRBJ2-2; size: .; DNA: TGTGCCAGCACCGCAAGGGGGGGCGGGGAGCTGTTTTTT; CDR3: CASTARGGGELFF
D: TRBD1; V: TRBV18; J: TRBJ2-7; size: .; DNA: TGTGCCAGCTCACTACCGGGACAGGGTTACGAGCAGTACTTC; CDR3: CASSLPGQGYEQYF
D: TRBD1; V: TRBV9; J: TRBJ2-5; size: once; DNA: TGTGCCAGCAGCACCGGGACAGGGAAAGAGACCCAGTACTTC; CDR3: CASSTGTGKETQYF
D: .; V: TRBV10-3; J: TRBJ2-1; size: .; DNA: TGTGCCATCAAAGGTACTAAAACCCAGTTCTTC; CDR3: CAIKGTKTQFF
D: TRBD1; V: TRBV10-3; J: TRBJ2-7; size: .; DNA: TGTGCCATCAGGGGGAGGGACAGGGGAGAGCACGAGCAGTACTTC; CDR3: CAIRGRDRGEHEQYF
D: .; V: TRBV10-1; J: TRBJ1-6; size: .; DNA: TGCGCCAGCAAACGAGTGTTAAATTCACCCCTCCACTTT; CDR3: CASKRVLNSPLHF
D: .; V: TRBV11-3; J: TRBJ2-6; size: .; DNA: TGTGCCAGCAGCTTAGATTCGGCAGGGTTTTCTGGGGCCAACGTCCTGACTTTC; CDR3: CASSLDSAGFSGANVLTF
D: TRBD2; V: TRBV24-1; J: TRBJ2-5; size: .; DNA: TGTGCCACCAGTACATCCAGCGGGATAGGAGAGACCCAGTACTTC; CDR3: CATSTSSGIGETQYF
D: TRBD1; V: TRBV5-1; J: TRBJ1-1; size: once; DNA: TGCGCCAGCAGCTTAAAACAGGGGGCAGGAACTGAAGCTTTCTTT; CDR3: CASSLKQGAGTEAFF
D: .; V: TRBV5-1; J: TRBJ2-7; size: .; DNA: TGCGCCAGCAGCTTGGGGGCGGGTAAATCCTACGAGCAGTACTTC; CDR3: CASSLGAGKSYEQYF
D: .; V: TRBV7-8; J: TRBJ2-1; size: few; DNA: TGTGCCAGCAGCCATCCCTCAGGGGCGCCAATGTTCTTC; CDR3: CASSHPSGAPMFF
D: .; V: TRBV5-1; J: TRBJ2-1; size: .; DNA: TGCGCCAGCAGCTCCGCCCCGCGGGCCTACAATGAGCAGTTCTTC; CDR3: CASSSAPRAYNEQFF
D: .; V: TRBV9; J: TRBJ2-1; size: .; DNA: TGTGCCAGCAGCCCATCGGGACATTCGCCTACGGGTTGGCAGTTCTTC; CDR3: CASSPSGHSPTGWQFF
D: TRBD2; V: TRBV30; J: TRBJ2-6; size: .; DNA: TGTGCCTGGAGTAAAGCGGGAGGGCCCTCTGGGGCCAACGTCCTGACTTTC; CDR3: CAWSKAGGPSGANVLTF
D: .; V: TRBV7-3; J: TRBJ2-3; size: .; DNA: TGTGCCAGCAGCTCTGCCCCTTGGGAGGAAACAGATACGCAGTATTTT; CDR3: CASSSAPWEETDTQYF
D: TRBD2; V: TRBV6-6; J: TRBJ2-7; size: .; DNA: TGTGCCAGCAGATCCGGGACTAGCGGAGGGACCTACGAGCAGTACTTC; CDR3: CASRSGTSGGTYEQYF
D: .; V: TRBV28; J: TRBJ1-1; size: once; DNA: TGTGCCAGCAGTTACCGGGTAACTGAAGCTTTCTTT; CDR3: CASSYRVTEAFF
D: TRBD2; V: TRBV3-1/TRBV3-2; J: TRBJ2-6; size: .; DNA: TGTGCCAGCAGCCAGGGAGCGGGAGGCCCTTCTGGGGCCAACGTCCTGACTTTC; CDR3: CASSQGAGGPSGANVLTF
D: .; V: TRBV30; J: TRBJ2-1; size: .; DNA: TGTGCCTGGGTCGGGGGATTCAATGAGCAGTTCTTC; CDR3: CAWVGGFNEQFF
D: .; V: TRBV7-9; J: TRBJ2-1; size: .; DNA: TGTGCCAGCAGCCATTACAATGAGCAGTTCTTC; CDR3: CASSHYNEQFF
D: .; V: TRBV11-2; J: TRBJ1-3; size: .; DNA: TGTGCCAGCAGCGCCCTCAAGGCGGGGGGGAGAAACACCATATATTTT; CDR3: CASSALKAGGRNTIYF
D: TRBD2; V: TRBV30; J: TRBJ2-7; size: once; DNA: TGTGCCTGGAGGGACGGGAGGAACTCCTACGAGCAGTACTTC; CDR3: CAWRDGRNSYEQYF
D: .; V: TRBV4-3; J: TRBJ2-1; size: .; DNA: TGCGCCAGCAGCAAAGGAGGCCCGACGACTGGGGCTCGCGGTGAGCAGTTCTTC; CDR3: CASSKGGPTTGARGEQFF
D: TRBD1; V: TRBV7-9; J: TRBJ1-2; size: once; DNA: TGTGCCGGAAGACAGGGGGCAGGGGGCTACACCTTC; CDR3: CAGRQGAGGYTF
D: TRBD2; V: TRBV5-1; J: TRBJ2-7; size: .; DNA: TGCGCCAGCAGCTTGGGGTCTAGCGGGACCTACGAGCAGTACTTC; CDR3: CASSLGSSGTYEQYF
D: .; V: TRBV27; J: TRBJ1-6; size: once; DNA: TGTGCCAGCAGTCCATCTCTAGGCAGGGTCTATAATTCACCCCTCCACTTT; CDR3: CASSPSLGRVYNSPLHF
D: TRBD2; V: TRBV4-2; J: TRBJ2-1; size: .; DNA: TGTGCCAGCAGCCAAGGGCTAGCGGGAGGGGACAATGAGCAGTTCTTC; CDR3: CASSQGLAGGDNEQFF